The 10 T cell receptor beta chains listed next were all sequenced from one sample in a study of T-cell reconstitution after alpha-beta-depleted transplantation in children. Preparation of the TCRbeta library was carried out with unique molecular identifiers. TCRdb used MiXCR to reprocess the PCR reads, holding one entry per CDR3 protein. The sample shows about a million distinct CDR3 sequences, roughly 29% of them seen only once. Here the sequenced sample was PBMCs, mostly from graft donor cells, taken 360 days after TCRalphabeta/CD19-depleted stem cell transplant. These receptors were taken from a boy under two years old who had a stem cell transplant for SCID, so the T cells may come from the graft donor.

This sequence joins TRBV11-3 and TRBJ2-3, with TRBD2 as a possible D gene (6 bases). The CDR3 spans 15 residues. Trimming took off 5 bases at V and 2 bases at J, with 14 bases between the two ends. Germline CDR1 and CDR2: SGHNT and YENEEA. The CDR3 coding sequence is TGTGCCAGCAGCCTAACCCAGCGGGTCACAGATACGCAGTATTTT. It yields the protein CASSLTQRVTDTQYF.

There are a few counts of this clonotype. The gene calls are TRBV7-9 and TRBJ2-7; 7 bases are shared with TRBD1. Trimming took 3 bases from V and 5 from J; bases not matched to a gene: 10. The germline V gene encodes CDR1 SEHNR and CDR2 FQNEAQ (reference sequence). The CDR3 has 15 residues. Here the CDR3 reads CASSFGQVLWDEQYF. Here the CDR3 DNA reads TGTGCCAGCAGCTTCGGACAGGTTCTCTGGGACGAGCAGTACTTC.

A few counts support this clonotype. The chain is built from TRBV7-6 and TRBJ1-5; no definite D call. Germline CDR1 is SGHVS and CDR2 is FNYEAQ. V lost 0 bases to trimming and J lost 3 bases, with 12 bases between them. The CDR3 loop spans 16 amino acids. DNA of the CDR3: TGTGCCAGCAGCTTAGCAGGGTCGGGGTTCAATCAGCCCCAGCATTTT. This codes for CASSLAGSGFNQPQHF.

This clonotype was seen more than once but under ten times. The chain combines TRBV4-1 with TRBJ2-3; D is unclear. The ends were cut back, 3 bases at V and 6 bases at J, with 10 bases in the middle. CDR1 is MGHRA and CDR2 is YSYEKL in the germline V gene. The CDR3 spans 13 residues. The CDR3 DNA reads TGCGCCAGCAGCCAGGAGACCTTGGATACGCAGTATTTT. Encoded protein: CASSQETLDTQYF.

This clonotype was counted only a few times. CDR3: CSATRGLGQFF. The CDR3 DNA reads as TGCAGTGCTACCAGGGGGCTGGGGCAGTTCTTC. The chain couples TRBV20-1 to TRBJ2-1, with 8 nucleotides matching TRBD1. The germline V gene encodes CDR1 DFQATT and CDR2 SNEGSKA (reference sequence). V shed 4 bases and J 12 bases; nucleotides not matched to a gene: 5. CDR3 length: 11 residues.

V and J are TRBV5-1 and TRBJ2-4; tentatively, D is TRBD1 (5 bases). Germline CDR1 reads SGHRS; CDR2 reads YFSETQ. CDR3 length equals 16 residues. The germline V and J ends were trimmed by 7 bases and 0 bases, with 17 bases remaining between them. The CDR3 region is CASRGLDTEAKNIQYF. DNA for the CDR3: TGCGCCAGCCGAGGCCTGGACACAGAAGCCAAAAACATTCAGTACTTC.

The chain uses TRBV7-2 and TRBJ2-1, with TRBD2 matching over 10 bases. Germline V CDR1 and CDR2: SGHTA, FQGNSA. The J segment lost 4 bases and the V segment lost 3 bases, leaving 9 bases of the junction unmatched. The CDR3 runs 17 residues. The CDR3 sequence is CASSLQALAGLYNEQFF. CDR3 DNA: TGTGCCAGCAGCTTGCAAGCACTAGCGGGGCTGTACAATGAGCAGTTCTTC.

This clonotype was seen at least ten times. The chain carries TRBV5-1 and TRBJ2-1; no definite D call. CDR3 size: 14 residues. Trimming cost V 4 bases and J 5 bases, with 13 bases left between them. Per germline, CDR1 SGHRS and CDR2 YFSETQ. The DNA of the CDR3 is TGCGCCAGCAGCCGCTTGGGGTCAGACAATGAGCAGTTCTTC. Translation gives CASSRLGSDNEQFF.

The chain joins TRBV5-1 to TRBJ2-5; 8 bases align to TRBD1. The CDR3 covers 16 residues. Looked up from germline, CDR1 is SGHRS and CDR2 is YFSETQ. The ends lost 3 bases at V and 2 bases at J; junction bases unmatched: 9. The CDR3 is CASSSTGQGRQETQYF. In DNA form, the CDR3 reads TGCGCCAGCAGCTCGACCGGACAGGGACGACAAGAGACCCAGTACTTC.

The CDR3 here is CASSLSWTHNQPQHF. The DNA of the CDR3 is TGTGCCAGCAGCTTGAGTTGGACACACAATCAGCCCCAGCATTTT. The chain uses TRBV5-6 and TRBJ1-5; TRBD1 is a possible D gene (5 bases). V was clipped by 1 base and J by 3 bases, with 11 bases between them. The CDR3 is made up of 15 amino acids. Germline loops: CDR1 SGHDT, CDR2 YYEEEE. Drawing the rest from reference TRBV5-6 and TRBJ1-5, the complete variable domain is DAGVTQSPTHLIKTRGQQVTLRCSPKSGHDTVSWYQQALGQGPQFIFQYYEEEERQRGNFPDRFSGHQFPNYSSELNVNALLLGDSALYLCASSLSWTHNQPQHFGDGTRLSIL.